Listed below are T cell receptor beta chains from one sample, sequenced in a study of lymphopenia after photon versus proton radiotherapy. The method was immunoSEQ multiplex PCR; TCRdb's version includes in-frame clones alone and lacks a portion of them. The table includes roughly 18,000 clones, more than 85% detected once. Material: peripheral blood, obtained from a patient treated with photon-based radiotherapy. Every receptor here comes from a woman in her thirties or forties with cholangiocarcinoma. CDR3s include the opening cysteine and the closing phenylalanine or tryptophan. A D gene is named only where the DNA matches it firmly. Part of the rows lack a size; the others show once, few, many or a class for expanded clones.

d_gene,j_gene,v_gene,abundance,CDR3aa,CDR3nt
-,TRBJ1-2,TRBV19,-,CAASDLIGGYTF,TGTGCCGCCTCGGACCTTATCGGCGGCTACACCTTC
-,TRBJ1-2,TRBV28,-,CASSLQGRDYTF,TGTGCCAGCAGCCTGCAAGGGAGAGACTACACCTTC
TRBD1,TRBJ2-1,TRBV11-2,-,CASSLGPPGGRYNEQFF,TGTGCCAGCAGCTTAGGTCCGCCAGGGGGTAGGTACAATGAGCAGTTCTTC
-,TRBJ1-1,TRBV18,-,CASSSPLGTVNTEAFF,TGTGCCAGCTCATCCCCCTTGGGGACGGTGAACACTGAAGCTTTCTTT
-,TRBJ1-1,TRBV11-1,-,CASSPDGGEAFF,TGTGCCAGCAGCCCTGATGGTGGTGAAGCTTTCTTT
-,TRBJ1-4,TRBV2,once,CASSEFQTTNEKLFF,TGTGCCAGCAGTGAGTTCCAGACAACTAATGAAAAACTGTTTTTT
-,TRBJ2-7,TRBV19,-,CASSIRAGSYEQYF,TGTGCCAGTAGTATTCGGGCGGGATCCTACGAGCAGTACTTC
TRBD1,TRBJ1-2,TRBV6-1,once,CASSSTGNYGYTF,TGTGCCAGCAGTTCGACAGGGAACTATGGCTACACCTTC
-,TRBJ2-7,TRBV5-1,-,CASSLGGHEQYF,TGCGCCAGCAGCTTGGGAGGGCACGAGCAGTACTTC
TRBD1,TRBJ2-2,TRBV10-3,-,CAISESRTGEAGELFF,TGTGCCATCAGTGAGTCGAGGACAGGGGAGGCCGGGGAGCTGTTTTTT
-,TRBJ1-5,TRBV6-1,-,CASSSAFDQPQHF,TGTGCCAGCAGTTCGGCATTTGATCAGCCCCAGCATTTT
-,TRBJ2-3,TRBV9,-,CASSAEATRTDTQYF,TGTGCCAGCAGCGCCGAGGCTACCCGCACAGATACGCAGTATTTT
TRBD1,TRBJ1-4,TRBV28,-,CASSTPGQGAEKLFF,TGTGCCAGCAGTACCCCGGGACAGGGTGCTGAAAAACTGTTTTTT
TRBD2,TRBJ2-7,TRBV5-6,-,CASSASQRGHSYEQYF,TGTGCCAGCAGCGCCTCCCAGCGGGGGCACTCCTACGAGCAGTACTTC
-,TRBJ1-6,TRBV28,-,CASNLTGRNSPLHF,TGTGCCAGCAACCTGACAGGCCGGAATTCACCCCTCCACTTT
-,TRBJ1-1,TRBV5-1,-,CASSRDPWGTEAFF,TGCGCCAGCAGCCGAGACCCCTGGGGCACTGAAGCTTTCTTT
TRBD1,TRBJ1-1,TRBV6-1,-,CATQGQVNTEAFF,TGTGCCACCCAGGGACAGGTAAACACTGAAGCTTTCTTT